The rows below give T cell receptor beta chains drawn from one sample of a study of beta chain features in type 1 diabetes. Sequencing was performed with immunoSEQ multiplex PCR; in TCRdb, only in-frame clones are kept and a portion is missing. The data show 250,000 to 350,000 clones, 14% seen once. The sample consisted of central memory CD4+ T cells from blood. Every receptor here comes from a young man in good health. The conserved cysteine and the conserved F or W are not part of the CDR3 here.

cdr3_aa cdr3_length j_call v_call
ASSVLSQGPEAF 12 TRBJ1-1 TRBV9
ASSPQGTGDTQY 12 TRBJ2-3 TRBV7-2
ASSLVASNYNEQF 13 TRBJ2-1 TRBV11-3
ASSNFGEQF 9 TRBJ2-1 TRBV7-9
ASSFRTSRRF 10 TRBJ2-1 TRBV5-4
AWSLLGTQY 9 TRBJ2-5 TRBV30
ASSSVVSGEFEQY 13 TRBJ2-7 TRBV5-1
ASSPAGTSGAETQY 14 TRBJ2-5 TRBV7-7
SVDDSPFDDEAF 12 TRBJ1-1 TRBV29-1
ASSLASLTDTQY 12 TRBJ2-3 TRBV5-1
SAPRAEAF 8 TRBJ1-1 TRBV20-1
ASRAGSVGTQY 11 TRBJ2-3 TRBV6-4
ASSEFSNEQF 10 TRBJ2-1 TRBV6-1
ASTQEVSSYNSPLH 14 TRBJ1-6 TRBV2
ASSLGSSGGETQY 13 TRBJ2-5 TRBV5-4
ASSPRTGSNTGELF 14 TRBJ2-2 TRBV18
ASSLSSGGHNEQF 13 TRBJ2-1 TRBV7-9
ASAGLGRNEQF 11 TRBJ2-1 TRBV6-5
ASWQGEAGTGELF 13 TRBJ2-2 TRBV6-5
ASSWREGLRNEQF 13 TRBJ2-1 TRBV7-2
ASRPKGVNTGELF 13 TRBJ2-2 TRBV5-6
ASSLVGRTDTQY 12 TRBJ2-3 TRBV7-2
ASSHRTMNTEAF 12 TRBJ1-1 TRBV5-5
ASSSQPPGLAAYNEQF 16 TRBJ2-1 TRBV7-3
ASSFGGPRQPQH 12 TRBJ1-5 TRBV5-5
ASSQAASNYGYT 12 TRBJ1-2 TRBV5-4
ASRVGSSYGYT 11 TRBJ1-2 TRBV27
AWSASVHEQF 10 TRBJ2-1 TRBV30
ASSSSATAGTGDTQY 15 TRBJ2-3 TRBV13
ASSPPGGGAEAF 12 TRBJ1-1 TRBV6-5
ASSPTPTTPFKTGPGSNQPQH 21 TRBJ1-5 TRBV5-1
ASSLDPSTGELF 12 TRBJ2-2 TRBV5-4
ASSPGGWDNEQF 12 TRBJ2-1 TRBV7-6
ASSQTLAGALGGLF 14 TRBJ2-2 TRBV4-3
ASSLQGTTDTQY 12 TRBJ2-3 TRBV7-2
ASSTTGSGNQPQH 13 TRBJ1-5 TRBV28
ASNPGPNTDTQY 12 TRBJ2-3 TRBV2
SVAQGDQPQH 10 TRBJ1-5 TRBV29-1
AVRGNTGELF 10 TRBJ2-2 TRBV6-5
ASSLPGTGSGYT 12 TRBJ1-2 TRBV28
ASSLILQETQY 11 TRBJ2-5 TRBV7-2
ASRRGVSTNEKLF 13 TRBJ1-4 TRBV4-3
ASSPEGVVVAF 11 TRBJ1-1 TRBV4-3
ASSLRENLAEAF 12 TRBJ1-1 TRBV5-1
ASSLGRASIRYT 12 TRBJ1-2 TRBV7-2